This TCR beta chain stems from a study of blood T cell repertoires in COVID-19. The repertoire was sequenced with immunoSEQ multiplex PCR; TCRdb's copy has only in-frame clones and lacks some. This sample has some 46,000 clones, with around 90% found just once. CDR1 and CDR2 (germline): SNHLY, FYNNEI. The V gene lost 8 bases and the J gene lost 3 bases, with 13 bases spanning the gap. This CDR3 has 13 amino acids. V usage is TRBV2 and J usage is TRBJ1-2; no reliable D call. Sequencing was carried out using peripheral blood. This receptor was obtained from a man aged 55 to 70 with active COVID-19. CDR3 protein: CASAEGAYYGYTF. CDR3 DNA: TGTGCCAGCGCGGAGGGCGCCTACTATGGCTACACCTTC. The full variable domain, with the rest looked up from reference TRBV2 and TRBJ1-2, is EPEVTQTPSHQVTQMGQEVILRCVPISNHLYFYWYRQILGQKVEFLVSFYNNEISEKSEIFDDQFSVERPDGSNFTLKIRSTKLEDSAMYFCASAEGAYYGYTFGSGTRLTVV.